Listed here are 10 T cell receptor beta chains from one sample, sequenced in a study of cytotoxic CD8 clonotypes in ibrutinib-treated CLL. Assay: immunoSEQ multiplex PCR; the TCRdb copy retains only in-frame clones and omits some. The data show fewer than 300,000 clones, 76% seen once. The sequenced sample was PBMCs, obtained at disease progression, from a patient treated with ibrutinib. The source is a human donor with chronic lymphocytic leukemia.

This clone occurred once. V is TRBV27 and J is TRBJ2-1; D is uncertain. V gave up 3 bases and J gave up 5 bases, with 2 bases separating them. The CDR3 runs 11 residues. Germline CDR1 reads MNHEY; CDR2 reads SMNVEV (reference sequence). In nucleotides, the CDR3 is TGTGCCAGCAGTTTTAACAATGAGCAGTTCTTC. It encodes CASSFNNEQFF.

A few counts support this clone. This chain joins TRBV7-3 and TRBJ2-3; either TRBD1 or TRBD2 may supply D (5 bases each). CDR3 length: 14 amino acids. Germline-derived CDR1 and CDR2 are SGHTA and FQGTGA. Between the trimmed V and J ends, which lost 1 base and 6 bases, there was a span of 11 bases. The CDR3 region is CASSLRRWGDTQYF. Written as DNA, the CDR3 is TGTGCCAGCAGCTTAAGACGTTGGGGGGATACGCAGTATTTT. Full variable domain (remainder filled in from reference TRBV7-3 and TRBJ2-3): GAGVSQTPSNKVTEKGKYVELRCDPISGHTALYWYRQSLGQGPEFLIYFQGTGAADDSGLPNDRFFAVRPEGSVSTLKIQRTERGDSAVYLCASSLRRWGDTQYFGPGTRLTVL.

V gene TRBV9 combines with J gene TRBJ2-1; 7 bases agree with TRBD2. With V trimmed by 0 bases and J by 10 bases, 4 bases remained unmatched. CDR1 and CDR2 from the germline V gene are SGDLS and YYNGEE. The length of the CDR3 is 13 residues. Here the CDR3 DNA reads TGTGCCAGCAGCGTAGCGGTGCGGGGGGAGCAGTTCTTC. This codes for CASSVAVRGEQFF. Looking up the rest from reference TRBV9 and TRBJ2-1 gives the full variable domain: DSGVTQTPKHLITATGQRVTLRCSPRSGDLSVYWYQQSLDQGLQFLIQYYNGEERAKGNILERFSAQQFPDLHSELNLSSLELGDSALYFCASSVAVRGEQFFGPGTRLTVL.

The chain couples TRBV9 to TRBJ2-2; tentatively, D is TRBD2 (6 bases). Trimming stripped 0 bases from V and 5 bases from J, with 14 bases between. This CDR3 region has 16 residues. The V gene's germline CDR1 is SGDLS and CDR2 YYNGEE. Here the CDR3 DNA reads TGTGCCAGCAGCGTAGGGTGGGGACTTGGAACCGGGGAGCTGTTTTTT. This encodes CASSVGWGLGTGELFF.

The CDR3 nucleotides are TGTGCCAGCAGTGAATTTTCGGGCATTGACTCCTACAATGAGCAGTTCTTC. This sequence encodes CASSEFSGIDSYNEQFF. The genes are TRBV25-1 and TRBJ2-1; D unresolved. V lost 1 base and J 0 bases, leaving 13 bases between the germline ends. Germline CDR1 and CDR2: MGHDK and SYGVNS. The CDR3 is 17 residues long. Using reference TRBV25-1 and TRBJ2-1 for the parts outside the CDR3, the full variable domain is EADIYQTPRYLVIGTGKKITLECSQTMGHDKMYWYQQDPGMELHLIHYSYGVNSTEKGDLSSESTVSRIRTEHFPLTLESARPSHTSQYLCASSEFSGIDSYNEQFFGPGTRLTVL.

The DNA of the CDR3 is TGTGCCAGCAGGGACAGGTCGAACACCGGGGAGCTGTTTTTT. Protein product: CASRDRSNTGELFF. The chain combines TRBV25-1 with TRBJ2-2, with 7 positions matching TRBD1. The CDR3 loop spans 14 amino acids. The V gene end was trimmed by 6 bases and the J gene end by 0 bases; junction bases not matched to a gene: 1. Germline V gene lookup returns CDR1 MGHDK and CDR2 SYGVNS.

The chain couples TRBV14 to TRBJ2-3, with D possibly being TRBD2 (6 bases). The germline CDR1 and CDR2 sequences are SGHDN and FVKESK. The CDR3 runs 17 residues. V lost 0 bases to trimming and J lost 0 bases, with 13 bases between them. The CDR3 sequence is CASSQDSGVLSTDTQYF. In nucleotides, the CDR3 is TGTGCCAGCAGCCAAGATTCGGGAGTCCTCAGCACAGATACGCAGTATTTT.

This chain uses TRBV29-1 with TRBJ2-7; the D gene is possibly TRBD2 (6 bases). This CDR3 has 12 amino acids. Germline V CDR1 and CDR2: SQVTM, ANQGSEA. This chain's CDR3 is CSGIAETYEQYF. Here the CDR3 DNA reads TGCAGTGGAATAGCGGAGACCTACGAGCAGTACTTC.

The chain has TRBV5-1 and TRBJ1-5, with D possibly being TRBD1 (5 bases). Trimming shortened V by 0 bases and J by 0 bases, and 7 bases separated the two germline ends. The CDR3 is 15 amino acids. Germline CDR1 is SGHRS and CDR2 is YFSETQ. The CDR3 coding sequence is TGCGCCAGCAGCTTGGGGGACCATAGCAATCAGCCCCAGCATTTT. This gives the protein CASSLGDHSNQPQHF. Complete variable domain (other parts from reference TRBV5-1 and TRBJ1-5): KAGVTQTPRYLIKTRGQQVTLSCSPISGHRSVSWYQQTPGQGLQFLFEYFSETQRNKGNFPGRFSGRQFSNSRSEMNVSTLELGDSALYLCASSLGDHSNQPQHFGDGTRLSIL.

The CDR3 bases are TGTGCCAGCAGCTCCCGGACCGGACCAGACACCATATATTTT. Residues: CASSSRTGPDTIYF. The V gene is TRBV5-8, the J gene TRBJ1-3; D ambiguous. Looked up from germline, CDR1 is SGHTS and CDR2 is YDEGEE. The V and J ends lost 3 bases and 8 bases respectively, with 15 bases between them. This CDR3 comprises 14 residues.